Listed here is a single T cell receptor (beta chain). The antigen is not known. This sample was included in a study of STAT5B mutations in CD4+ large granular lymphocyte leukemia. Broader study findings: Patient CD4-sorted repertoires looked more clonal than healthy CD4+ repertoires, even without putative leukemic clones. Main leukemic clonotypes were patient-specific, but about 26% appeared at low frequency elsewhere. Top patient clones used TRBV06 genes more often: 8/27 versus 2/35 in controls.

CDR1 and CDR2 from the germline V gene are SGHTA and FQGNSA. The CDR3 contains 15 residues. The assay was run at survey level. This table comes from immunoSEQ multiplex PCR, and its TCRdb copy is limited to in-frame clones, with some not included. The data hold roughly 19,000 clones, with approximately 70% observed a single time. Sample: CD4+ T cells from blood buffy coats. This chain connects TRBV7-2 to TRBJ2-5; 11 bases align to TRBD2. The J call may be wrong; the DNA end is better matched by TRBJ2-7. This receptor was identified in a human donor in good health. CDR3 loop: CASSLDTSGSYEQYF. The DNA for the CDR3 is TGTGCCAGCAGCTTAGACACTAGCGGGAGCTACGAGCAGTACTTC.